What follows are 15 T cell receptor beta chains derived from one specimen sequenced in a study of blood T cell repertoires in COVID-19. Sequenced by immunoSEQ multiplex PCR; TCRdb stores in-frame clones only, minus some. The sample shows about 240,000 clones, 82% of them seen only once. Sequencing input: peripheral blood. These receptors were taken from a woman aged 65 to 85 with acute or convalescent COVID-19.

This chain links TRBV3-1 (or the pseudogene TRBV3-2) with TRBJ1-5, with a weak D call TRBD1 (5 bases). Germline CDR1 and CDR2: LGHDT and YNNKEL (reference sequence). The V and J ends lost 2 bases and 6 bases respectively, with 11 bases between them. The CDR3 extends over 14 amino acids. The CDR3 region is CASSQWGQGQPQHF. The CDR3 DNA reads as TGTGCCAGCAGCCAATGGGGTCAGGGTCAGCCCCAGCATTTT.

This clone has just one count. The chain is built from TRBV5-1 and TRBJ2-2; no clear D. This CDR3 contains 13 residues. The germline CDR1 and CDR2 sequences are SGHRS and YFSETQ. The V and J ends lost 0 bases and 8 bases respectively, with 8 bases between them. The CDR3 sequence: CASSLVSSGELFF. CDR3 nucleotide sequence: TGCGCCAGCAGCTTGGTATCCTCGGGGGAGCTGTTTTTT.

A single count supports this clone. The J gene is TRBJ1-4, the V gene TRBV7-8, with 7 positions matching TRBD1. The CDR3 has 16 amino acids. J gave up 8 bases and V 2 bases, and 11 bases lay outside the gene matches. Germline values: CDR1 SGHVS, CDR2 FQNEAQ. CDR3 nucleotides: TGTGCCAGCAGCTTATACAGTCAGACAGGGCTCGAAAAACTGTTTTTT. As protein: CASSLYSQTGLEKLFF.

In its sample, this clone was seen a few times. This chain links TRBV3-1 (or the pseudogene TRBV3-2) with TRBJ2-2; D remains unclear. The CDR3 length is 13 residues. The germline gives CDR1 LGHDT, CDR2 YNNKEL (reference sequence). The V and J ends lost 5 bases and 6 bases respectively, with 10 bases between them. CDR3: CASSALGSGELFF. The CDR3 coding sequence is TGTGCCAGCAGCGCACTCGGGTCCGGGGAGCTGTTTTTT.

The chain is built from TRBV19 and TRBJ2-1; 9 bases map to TRBD2. The CDR3 runs 15 residues. After removal of 3 bases from V and 6 bases from J, the junction contained 6 bases not matched to a gene. Germline CDR1 reads LNHDA; CDR2 reads SQIVND (reference sequence). Here the CDR3 reads CASSIGLAGANEQFF. The CDR3, as DNA: TGTGCCAGTAGTATTGGTTTAGCGGGGGCCAATGAGCAGTTCTTC. Combining the CDR3 with reference TRBV19 and TRBJ2-1 gives the whole variable domain DGGITQSPKYLFRKEGQNVTLSCEQNLNHDAMYWYRQDPGQGLRLIYYSQIVNDFQKGDIAEGYSVSREKKESFPLTVTSAQKNPTAFYLCASSIGLAGANEQFFGPGTRLTVL.

The chain recombines TRBV6-5 with TRBJ1-2; D unresolved. The V gene's germline CDR1 is MNHEY and CDR2 SVGAGI. The CDR3 totals 13 residues. The V gene lost 4 bases and the J gene lost 2 bases, with 8 bases spanning the gap. The CDR3 nucleotides read TGTGCCAGCAGTTCCTACGGGAACTATGGCTACACCTTC. This translates into CASSSYGNYGYTF.

The rearrangement uses TRBV5-1 and TRBJ1-3; D perhaps matches TRBD1 (5 bases). CDR1 SGHRS and CDR2 YFSETQ come from the germline V gene. The V end lost 4 bases, the J end lost 2 bases, and 13 bases lay between the germline ends. The CDR3 spans 15 residues. In DNA, the CDR3 is TGCGCCAGCAGCCTTCAGGGTCTGGCTGGAAACACCATATATTTT. It encodes CASSLQGLAGNTIYF.

V usage is TRBV28 and J usage is TRBJ1-2, with 7 nucleotides matching TRBD1. This CDR3 spans 11 amino acids. Germline CDR1 is MDHEN and CDR2 is SYDVKM. The chain's CDR3 is CTTQGYSGYTF. CDR3 coding DNA: TGTACTACACAGGGGTACTCCGGCTACACCTTC.

The V gene is TRBV7-2, the J gene TRBJ1-2; TRBD1 matches 10 bases. The CDR3 loop spans 13 amino acids. Germline V lookup: CDR1 SGHTA, CDR2 FQGNSA. V gave up 5 bases and J gave up 7 bases; unmatched junction bases: 4. The CDR3 here is CASSPGQGSGYTF. The CDR3 region has the DNA TGTGCCAGCAGCCCGGGACAGGGGAGTGGCTACACCTTC.

The rearrangement uses TRBV27 and TRBJ2-6; a weak D match, TRBD1 (5 bases). Germline CDR1 is MNHEY and CDR2 is SMNVEV (reference sequence). The CDR3 sequence is 18 residues long. V dropped 4 bases and J dropped 0 bases, with 16 bases sitting between them. CDR3 protein: CASSYYRTPTSGANVLTF. In DNA, the CDR3 is TGTGCCAGCAGTTATTACAGGACACCGACCTCTGGGGCCAACGTCCTGACTTTC.

In this sample, this clone turned up once. The chain joins TRBV4-1 to TRBJ2-4, with D unresolved. The V gene lost 1 base and the J gene lost 6 bases, with 13 bases spanning the gap. This CDR3 spans 15 amino acids. Germline V gives CDR1 MGHRA, CDR2 YSYEKL. CDR3 nucleotides: TGCGCCAGCAGCCAAGTGCTGGTCGTCGGAAACATTCAGTACTTC. It specifies CASSQVLVVGNIQYF.

This clone was seen ten or more times. The chain combines TRBV23-1 with TRBJ1-5; 7 bases match TRBD1. TRBV23-1 is sorted into the ORF group, with uncertain function. This CDR3 is 14 amino acids long. J lost 1 base, V lost 6 bases, and 3 bases had no gene match. CDR3 loop: CASRKTGSNQPQHF. Here the CDR3 DNA reads TGCGCCAGCAGGAAGACAGGGAGCAATCAGCCCCAGCATTTT.

The chain links TRBV5-4 to TRBJ1-1, with a weak D call TRBD1 (6 bases). Trimming pared 4 bases from V and 0 bases from J, leaving 10 bases between. From germline, CDR1 is SGHNT and CDR2 YYREEE (reference sequence). The CDR3 is made up of 14 amino acids. The CDR3 DNA sequence: TGTGCCAGCAGCGTCGGACAGATGAACACTGAAGCTTTCTTT. Protein: CASSVGQMNTEAFF.

Remarks on this clone: The same CDR3 also results from other DNA sequences found in this sample. V usage is TRBV2 and J usage is TRBJ1-5; TRBD1 aligns across 7 bases. From germline, CDR1 is SNHLY and CDR2 FYNNEI. Trimming at V came to 4 bases and at J to 2 bases, leaving 5 bases not matched to a gene. CDR3 length: 15 amino acids. In DNA, the CDR3 is TGTGCCAGCAGTGGACAGGGCCTGGGCAATCAGCCCCAGCATTTT. It encodes CASSGQGLGNQPQHF.

The V call is TRBV7-9, the J call TRBJ1-6, with D possibly TRBD1 on 6 matching bases. Germline CDR1 reads SEHNR; CDR2 reads FQNEAQ (reference sequence). The V and J ends lost 0 bases and 10 bases respectively, with 13 bases between them. This CDR3 spans 15 amino acids. The CDR3 here is CASSLAQGRGSPLHF. Written as DNA, the CDR3 is TGTGCCAGCAGCTTAGCCCAGGGGAGAGGATCACCCCTCCACTTT.